This T cell receptor beta chain emerged from a study of post-analysis software for immune sequencing data. Study overall: Several disease courses (relapsing-remitting, secondary progressive and progressive-relapsing) of multiple sclerosis were included. Study-wide results and limits: Normalized Chao1 diversity in multiple sclerosis patients fell significantly below that of controls. With TRBV5-6, TRBV5-1 and TRBV20-1 included, 4 or 5 TRBV segments were more frequent in patients than in controls.

Unique molecular identifiers featured in each of the TCR beta cDNA libraries. Hundreds of thousands of cDNA molecules came from about 1 to 10 million T cells. MiXCR, applied by TCRdb to the PCR reads, yields one record per CDR3 protein. Of around 260,000 distinct CDR3 sequences in the sample, 30% to 45% were seen once. As regards this clonotype: The antigen remains unidentified.

CDR1 and CDR2 from the germline V gene are MGHRA and YSYEKL. The CDR3 consists of 15 residues. V dropped 0 bases and J dropped 4 bases, with 13 bases sitting between them. The chain has TRBV4-1 and TRBJ2-7; D not certain. The source of this sequence is a girl between 10 and 17 years old with multiple sclerosis. Sequenced material: blood. CDR3 region: CASSQDRLGLYEQYF. Written as DNA, the CDR3 is TGCGCCAGCAGCCAAGATCGCTTAGGGTTATACGAGCAGTACTTC.